The rows below give T cell receptor beta chains drawn from one sample of a study of PD-1 blockade in mismatch repair-deficient tumors. TCRdb's table, derived via immunoSEQ multiplex PCR, lists solely in-frame clones and lacks some. The table has about 9,400 clones, 75% to 90% seen once. The source material was PBMCs, sampled 46 to 47 weeks after starting pembrolizumab. The receptors stem from an adult with mismatch repair-deficient cancer. The CDR3 runs from the conserved cysteine through the conserved F or W. A D gene is named only where the DNA matches it firmly. Size is stated for part of the rows, as once, few or many counts, or as a class when the clone is expanded.

V	size	J	D	DNA	CDR3
TRBV4-1	few	TRBJ2-7	-	TGCGCCAGCAGCCAACCCAAGCGGAGCATCTACGAGCAGTACTTC	CASSQPKRSIYEQYF
TRBV19	-	TRBJ2-3	-	TGTGCCAGTAGTACCTCTAGCGGCACAGATACGCAGTATTTT	CASSTSSGTDTQYF
TRBV7-9	-	TRBJ2-7	TRBD1	TGTGCCAGCAGCTTTACGGGACAGGGGGACCCCTACGAGCAGTACTTC	CASSFTGQGDPYEQYF
TRBV11-3	-	TRBJ2-3	-	TGTGCCAGCAGCTTAAGGAGGGCCAGCACAGATACGCAGTATTTT	CASSLRRASTDTQYF
TRBV2	once	TRBJ2-4	-	TGTGCCAGCTGGGGACTAGCCAAAAACATTCAGTACTTC	CASWGLAKNIQYF
TRBV5-6	-	TRBJ2-1	TRBD2	TGTGCCAGCAGCTTGTTTGAAAGCGGGAGAGAGGATGAGCAGTTCTTC	CASSLFESGREDEQFF
TRBV27	-	TRBJ1-5	TRBD1	TGTGCCAGCAGACGCGACGGGACAGGACACAATCAGCCCCAGCATTTT	CASRRDGTGHNQPQHF
TRBV10-1	-	TRBJ2-7	-	TGCGCCGGCCCCGCCCCCTACGAGCAGTACTTC	CAGPAPYEQYF
TRBV7-2	-	TRBJ1-2	TRBD1	TGTGCCAGCAGCTGGGGACAGGGGGCCTCCTATGGCTACACCTTC	CASSWGQGASYGYTF
TRBV18	-	TRBJ1-2	TRBD1	TGTGCCAGCTCACCATACGTTGCGGACAGGGGCTACACCTTC	CASSPYVADRGYTF